This T cell receptor beta chain appears in the sequencing data of a study of T cells and Merkel cell carcinoma outcomes. Sequencing used immunoSEQ multiplex PCR; TCRdb keeps in-frame clones, though not all of them. The sample holds some 9,400 clones; around 84% are singletons and the top ten take roughly 2.4%. Germline V gene sequence: CDR1 KGHSH, CDR2 LQKENI. CDR3 length: 15 amino acids. J lost 6 bases, V lost 5 bases, and 12 bases had no gene match. The study's findings and limits: Reportedly, T-cell repertoire with density predicts Merkel cell carcinoma outcomes.

In the case of this clone: The antigen is not known.

Sequencing was performed on tumor tissue from Merkel cell carcinoma. The chain has TRBV18 and TRBJ2-7; 8 nucleotides match TRBD1. This TCR came from a human donor with Merkel cell carcinoma. CDR3 in DNA: TGTGCCAGCTCATTCACCGGGACAGGTAGATCCGAGCAGTACTTC. Translated: CASSFTGTGRSEQYF.